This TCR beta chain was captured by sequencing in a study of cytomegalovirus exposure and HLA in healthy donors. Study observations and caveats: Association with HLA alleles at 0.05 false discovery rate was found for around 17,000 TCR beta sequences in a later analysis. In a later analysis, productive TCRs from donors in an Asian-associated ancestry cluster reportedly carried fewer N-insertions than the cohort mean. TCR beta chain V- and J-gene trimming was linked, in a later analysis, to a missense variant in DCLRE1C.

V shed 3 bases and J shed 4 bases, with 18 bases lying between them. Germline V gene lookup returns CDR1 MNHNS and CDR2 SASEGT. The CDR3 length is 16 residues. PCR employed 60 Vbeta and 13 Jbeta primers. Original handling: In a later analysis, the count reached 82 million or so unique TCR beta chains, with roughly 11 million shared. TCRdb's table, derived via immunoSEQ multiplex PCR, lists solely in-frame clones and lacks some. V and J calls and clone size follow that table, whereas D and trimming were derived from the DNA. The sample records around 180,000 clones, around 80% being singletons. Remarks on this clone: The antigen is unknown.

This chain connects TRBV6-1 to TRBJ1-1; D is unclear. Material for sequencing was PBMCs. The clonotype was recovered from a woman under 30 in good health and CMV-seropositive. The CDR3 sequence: CASSDSDYPGGTEAFF. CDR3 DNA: TGTGCCAGCAGTGATTCGGACTACCCCGGAGGCACTGAAGCTTTCTTT.